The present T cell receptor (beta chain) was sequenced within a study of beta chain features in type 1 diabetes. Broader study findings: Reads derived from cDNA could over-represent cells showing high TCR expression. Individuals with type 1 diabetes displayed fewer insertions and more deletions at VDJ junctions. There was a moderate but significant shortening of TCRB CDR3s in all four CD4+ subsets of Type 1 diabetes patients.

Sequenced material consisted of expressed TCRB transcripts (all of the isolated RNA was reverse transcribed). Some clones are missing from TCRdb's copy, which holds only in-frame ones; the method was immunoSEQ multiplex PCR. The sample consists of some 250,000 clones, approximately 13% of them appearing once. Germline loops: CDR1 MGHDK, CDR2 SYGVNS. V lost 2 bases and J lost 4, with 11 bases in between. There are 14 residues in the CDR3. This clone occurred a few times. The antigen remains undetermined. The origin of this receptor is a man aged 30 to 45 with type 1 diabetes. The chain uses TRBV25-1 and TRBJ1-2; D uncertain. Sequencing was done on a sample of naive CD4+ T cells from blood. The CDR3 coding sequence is TGTGCCAGCAGTGAACTCCCATCCGGCTATGGCTACACCTTC. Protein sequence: CASSELPSGYGYTF.